This T cell receptor beta chain is drawn from a study of cytomegalovirus exposure and HLA in healthy donors. Concerning this clone itself: What it binds is unknown.

V lost 4 bases to trimming and J lost 1 base; unmatched junction nucleotides: 15. The CDR3 contains 18 residues. The germline CDR1 and CDR2 sequences are SEHNR and FQNEAQ (reference sequence). 60 Vbeta and 13 Jbeta primers were used in PCR. Data came from immunoSEQ multiplex PCR; TCRdb stores just in-frame clones and leaves some out. Of 60,000 to 80,000 clones listed, approximately 82% are singletons. All donors participated as healthy donors of bone marrow. Findings and caveats of the study: The investigators catalogued 164 TCR beta chains as cytomegalovirus-associated. What a later analysis reportedly showed was that an Asian-associated ancestry cluster had fewer N-insertions than the roughly 670-donor mean.

The chain recombines TRBV7-9 with TRBJ1-1, with TRBD1 matching 7 bases. Sequencing input: PBMCs. The clonotype was recovered from a girl aged 5-17 years in good health and CMV-seropositive. DNA for the CDR3: TGTGCCAGCAGCTCCAGGACTGCAAGGGACAGTCCGAACACTGAAGCTTTCTTT. This encodes CASSSRTARDSPNTEAFF.